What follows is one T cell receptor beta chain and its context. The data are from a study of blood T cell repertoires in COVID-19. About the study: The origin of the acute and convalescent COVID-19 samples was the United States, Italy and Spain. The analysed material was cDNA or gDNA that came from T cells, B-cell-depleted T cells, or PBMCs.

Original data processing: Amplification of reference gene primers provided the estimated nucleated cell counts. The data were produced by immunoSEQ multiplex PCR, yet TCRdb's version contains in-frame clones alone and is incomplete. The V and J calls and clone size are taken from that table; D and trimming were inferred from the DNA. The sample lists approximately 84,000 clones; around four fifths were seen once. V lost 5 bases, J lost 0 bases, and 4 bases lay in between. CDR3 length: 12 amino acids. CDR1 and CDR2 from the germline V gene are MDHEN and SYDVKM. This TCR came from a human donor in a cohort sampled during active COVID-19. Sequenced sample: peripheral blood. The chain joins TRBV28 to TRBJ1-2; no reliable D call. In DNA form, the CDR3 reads TGTGCCAGCAGTCCATCTAACTATGGCTACACCTTC. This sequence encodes CASSPSNYGYTF.